The 27 T cell receptor beta chains below were found in one sample sequenced in a study of monozygotic twins with inflammatory bowel disease. Using the 5' RACE reads, TCRdb records one entry per CDR3 protein without DNA. The listing contains under 350,000 distinct CDR3 sequences. The sequenced sample consisted of blood. These receptors came from a human donor with ulcerative colitis or Crohn's disease, or a healthy co-twin of an affected twin (not recorded which).

The chain employs TRBV9 and TRBJ2-1. The germline V gene encodes CDR1 SGDLS and CDR2 YYNGEE. The CDR3 totals 14 residues. This chain's CDR3 is CASSVASSYNEQFF.

V and J are TRBV10-3 and TRBJ2-1; with no DNA, the TCRdb D assignment of TRBD2 cannot be verified. The CDR3 runs to 18 residues. The germline V gene has CDR1 ENHRY and CDR2 SYGVKD. The chain's CDR3 is CASKGTSGRVKVLDEQFF.

The chain uses TRBV7-2 and TRBJ2-2; the D call from TCRdb, TRBD1, cannot be confirmed without DNA. CDR3 size: 17 residues. Germline V gene sequence: CDR1 SGHTA, CDR2 FQGNSA. This CDR3 reads CASSPGPGRENTGELFF.

The chain has TRBV20-1 and TRBJ2-6. The CDR3 length is 12 residues. CDR1 and CDR2 (germline): DFQATT, SNEGSKA (reference sequence). CDR3 in amino acids: CSAGTGANVLTF.

This sequence joins TRBV29-1 and TRBJ2-1; absent DNA, TCRdb's TRBD2 call cannot be checked. CDR1 is SQVTM and CDR2 is ANQGSEA in the germline V gene. The CDR3 consists of 14 residues. This chain's CDR3 is CSVFQAGGFYEQFF.

The chain links TRBV5-1 to TRBJ2-1; TCRdb picks TRBD2, but there is no DNA to check that call. The CDR3 runs to 19 residues. CDR1 is SGHRS and CDR2 is YFSETQ in the germline V gene. This chain's CDR3 is CASSPEAGRLPNAYNEQFF.

The chain recombines TRBV5-1 with TRBJ2-3; TCRdb lists TRBD2, though no DNA is available to test this call. Germline CDR1 reads SGHRS; CDR2 reads YFSETQ. This CDR3 has 14 amino acids. CDR3 residues: CASSTSGRTDTQYF.

The chain carries TRBV19 and TRBJ2-1; TCRdb outputs TRBD1, but without DNA this stays unchecked. CDR3 length: 12 amino acids. Germline CDR1 LNHDA, CDR2 SQIVND (reference sequence). CDR3: CASSNRVNEQFF.

This chain joins TRBV4-1 and TRBJ2-1; as DNA is missing, the TRBD1 call by TCRdb cannot be tested. Per germline, CDR1 MGHRA and CDR2 YSYEKL. The CDR3 runs to 13 residues. CDR3 sequence: CASSLTGPIEQFF.

This rearrangement joins TRBV12-3 or TRBV12-4 to TRBJ2-2; TCRdb designates TRBD1, a call that cannot be tested without DNA. CDR3 length equals 15 residues. CDR3 sequence: CASSPTGTNTGELFF.

The chain has TRBV5-4 and TRBJ2-7; TCRdb's D call of TRBD1 is untestable without DNA. CDR1 is SGHNT, CDR2 YYREEE, per germline (reference sequence). The CDR3 loop spans 15 amino acids. CDR3 sequence reads: CASKRGGGRSYEQYF.

V usage is TRBV4-3 and J usage is TRBJ2-1; TCRdb selects TRBD2, and the lack of DNA leaves this call unchecked. Germline lookup yields CDR1 LGHNA and CDR2 YSLEER. The CDR3 is made up of 15 amino acids. The chain's CDR3 is CASSPLLVSYNEQFF.

J is TRBJ1-5 and V is TRBV6-1; the D call from TCRdb, TRBD1, cannot be confirmed without DNA. Germline CDR1 MNHNS, CDR2 SASEGT. CDR3 length: 15 residues. CDR3 sequence: CASSLLSGGHQPQHF.

The chain uses TRBV12-3 or TRBV12-4 and TRBJ2-1; TCRdb indicates TRBD2, and absent DNA this call remains unverified. The CDR3 runs to 16 residues. The CDR3 loop reads CASRTSGASSNNEQFF.

The gene calls are TRBV12-3 or TRBV12-4 and TRBJ2-5; the TRBD2 assignment by TCRdb is unverifiable without DNA. The CDR3 loop spans 14 amino acids. This chain's CDR3 is CASKLSGRGETQYF.

The chain combines TRBV7-2 with TRBJ2-7; TCRdb's D call, TRBD1, is unchecked because there is no DNA. The CDR3 totals 13 residues. The V gene's germline CDR1 is SGHTA and CDR2 FQGNSA. The chain's CDR3 is CASSPTGFYDQYF.

The gene calls are TRBV6-2 or TRBV6-3 and TRBJ2-2; absent DNA, TCRdb's TRBD1 call cannot be checked. Germline assignment: CDR1 MNHEY and CDR2 SVGEGT. The CDR3 is 14 amino acids. CDR3 in amino acids: CASWDRGFHGELFF.

This chain joins TRBV29-1 and TRBJ2-3. This CDR3 region has 12 residues. The germline V gene has CDR1 SQVTM and CDR2 ANQGSEA. CDR3 loop: CSVEAATDTQYF.

The CDR3 reads CASSLGVRGVGTDTQYF. The V and J genes are TRBV7-3 and TRBJ2-3; the D call from TCRdb, TRBD1, cannot be confirmed without DNA. Per the germline V gene, CDR1 is SGHTA and CDR2 is FQGTGA. The CDR3 runs 17 residues.

The chain links TRBV4-2 to TRBJ1-3. CDR3 length: 13 amino acids. CDR1 and CDR2 (germline): LGHNA, YNFKEQ. CDR3 loop: CASSQIPGNTIYF.

The chain couples TRBV7-3 to TRBJ2-7; as DNA is missing, the TRBD1 call by TCRdb cannot be tested. This CDR3 contains 15 residues. Germline loops: CDR1 SGHTA, CDR2 FQGTGA. The CDR3 sequence: CASSPGPGSLRGQYF.

The J gene is TRBJ1-3, the V gene TRBV12-3 or TRBV12-4. The CDR3 has 18 residues. CDR3 sequence reads: CASSREGSLLASGNTIYF.

V is TRBV30 and J is TRBJ2-1; absent DNA, TCRdb's TRBD2 call cannot be checked. Germline-derived CDR1 and CDR2 are GTSNPN and SVGIG (reference sequence). The CDR3 consists of 17 residues. Here the CDR3 reads CAWSVSRSGGAYNEQFF.

The rearrangement joins TRBV7-2 to TRBJ2-3; TCRdb designates TRBD2, a call that cannot be tested without DNA. Germline-derived CDR1 and CDR2 are SGHTA and FQGNSA. The CDR3 totals 16 residues. This chain's CDR3 is CASSFRAGGPTDTQYF.

This sequence joins TRBV6-5 and TRBJ2-1; the D call from TCRdb, TRBD1, cannot be confirmed without DNA. In germline, CDR1 is MNHEY, CDR2 SVGAGI. The CDR3 is made up of 15 amino acids. The CDR3 loop is CASSYSGGAYNEQFF.

V and J are TRBV5-1 and TRBJ1-2; TCRdb lists TRBD1, though no DNA is available to test this call. This CDR3 region has 13 residues. Germline assignment: CDR1 SGHRS and CDR2 YFSETQ. CDR3 residues: CASSFDRVLGYTF. The variable domain in full, completed from reference TRBV5-1 and TRBJ1-2, reads KAGVTQTPRYLIKTRGQQVTLSCSPISGHRSVSWYQQTPGQGLQFLFEYFSETQRNKGNFPGRFSGRQFSNSRSEMNVSTLELGDSALYLCASSFDRVLGYTFGSGTRLTVV.

The chain links TRBV7-2 to TRBJ2-1. The germline V gene encodes CDR1 SGHTA and CDR2 FQGNSA. This CDR3 is built from 13 residues. CDR3 sequence: CASSRDSYNEQFF.